These 27 T cell receptor beta chains share one sample of origin, sequenced in a study of blood T cell repertoires in COVID-19. TCRdb's copy holds only in-frame clones and misses some; the assay was immunoSEQ multiplex PCR. The table shows approximately 180,000 clones, with 87% occurring only once. Sequencing used PBMCs or T cells enriched from blood (not recorded which). These receptors came from a human donor with acute COVID-19. The donor label of this sample is uncertain.

The rearrangement uses TRBV24-1 and TRBJ2-1, with D perhaps matching TRBD1 (6 bases). V lost 5 bases to trimming and J lost 5 bases, with 12 bases between them. This CDR3 has 14 amino acids. The germline gives CDR1 KGHDR, CDR2 SFDVKD. CDR3 protein: CATSVRTANNEQFF. CDR3 nucleotide sequence: TGTGCCACCAGTGTAAGGACAGCTAACAATGAGCAGTTCTTC.

V and J are TRBV7-2 and TRBJ1-2, with D unresolved. The length of the CDR3 is 12 residues. Trimming pared 2 bases from V and 2 bases from J, leaving 3 bases between. Germline CDR1 and CDR2: SGHTA and FQGNSA. The CDR3 spells CASSLSNYGYTF. In nucleotides, the CDR3 is TGTGCCAGCAGCTTAAGCAACTATGGCTACACCTTC.

V is TRBV5-1 and J is TRBJ1-4, with TRBD1 identical over 9 bases. CDR3 length: 14 residues. Germline V gene lookup returns CDR1 SGHRS and CDR2 YFSETQ. V was clipped by 2 bases and J by 7 bases; unmatched bases: 3. The DNA for the CDR3 is TGCGCCAGCAGCTTTCGGGACAGGGCTGAAAAACTGTTTTTT. Translating gives CASSFRDRAEKLFF.

J is TRBJ1-3 and V is TRBV5-6; D is uncertain. The CDR3 sequence is 16 residues long. From germline, CDR1 is SGHDT and CDR2 YYEEEE. Trimming took off 4 bases at V and 4 bases at J, with 18 bases between the two ends. This chain's CDR3 is CASSLLRIGAGNTIYF. In DNA, the CDR3 is TGTGCCAGCAGCCTCCTACGCATAGGAGCGGGAAACACCATATATTTT.

The DNA of the CDR3 is TGTGCCAGCAGCTTAGGTGAAACAGGGAGAGTGAGCACTGAAGCTTTCTTT. Translated, it gives CASSLGETGRVSTEAFF. This chain connects TRBV13 to TRBJ1-1; D might be TRBD1 (6 bases). CDR1 and CDR2 (germline): PRHDT, FYEKMQ (reference sequence). This CDR3 has 17 residues. Trimming removed 0 bases at V and 4 bases at J, with 18 bases between.

The genes are TRBV2 and TRBJ1-1; D call uncertain. The V gene's germline CDR1 is SNHLY and CDR2 FYNNEI. With 1 base removed from V and 0 bases from J, the gap between germline ends came to 6 bases. CDR3 length: 14 amino acids. CDR3 loop: CASSEGQMNTEAFF. The CDR3 DNA reads TGTGCCAGCAGTGAAGGGCAGATGAACACTGAAGCTTTCTTT.

The rearrangement links TRBV30 to TRBJ2-2, with TRBD1 matching 7 bases. The V gene end was trimmed by 0 bases and the J gene end by 3 bases; junction bases not matched to a gene: 7. Germline lookup yields CDR1 GTSNPN and CDR2 SVGIG (reference sequence). The CDR3 totals 16 residues. CDR3: CAWSVGGVGDTGELFF. The CDR3 region has the DNA TGTGCCTGGAGTGTAGGGGGCGTGGGTGACACCGGGGAGCTGTTTTTT.

The J gene is TRBJ2-1, the V gene TRBV7-9; 10 bases fit TRBD1. The V gene's germline CDR1 is SEHNR and CDR2 FQNEAQ (reference sequence). Trimming took 0 bases from V and 8 from J; bases not matched to a gene: 4. This CDR3 is 15 amino acids long. This CDR3 is CASSLATGGGDEQFF. CDR3 coding DNA: TGTGCCAGCAGCTTAGCGACAGGGGGCGGGGATGAGCAGTTCTTC.

Only one count was recorded for this clone. V gene TRBV6-2 or TRBV6-3 combines with J gene TRBJ1-5, with D tentatively TRBD1 (6 bases). Deletions cut 4 bases from V and 1 base from J, with 11 bases between. Germline V CDR1 and CDR2: MNHEY, SVGEGT. The CDR3 loop spans 15 amino acids. CDR3 nucleotides: TGTGCCAGCAGTTGGTTAACAGGGAGCAATCAGCCCCAGCATTTT. Its protein product is CASSWLTGSNQPQHF.

J is TRBJ1-2 and V is TRBV19, with 9 bases fitting TRBD1. V trimming: 6 bases; J trimming: 0 bases; junction bases outside the gene matches: 8. The length of the CDR3 is 16 residues. Looked up from germline, CDR1 is LNHDA and CDR2 is SQIVND (reference sequence). The CDR3 loop reads CASRTQTGGTNYGYTF. For the CDR3, the DNA is TGTGCCAGTAGGACCCAGACAGGGGGTACTAACTATGGCTACACCTTC.

This clone was seen once. The chain has TRBV5-4 and TRBJ2-7, with a weak D call TRBD1 (5 bases). Germline V gives CDR1 SGHNT, CDR2 YYREEE (reference sequence). CDR3 length equals 14 residues. V was clipped by 0 bases and J by 3 bases, with 10 bases between them. The CDR3 nucleotides read TGTGCCAGCAGCTTGGAGGGGATAAACTACGAGCAGTACTTC. Amino acids: CASSLEGINYEQYF.

This clone was counted between two and nine times. The rearrangement joins TRBV19 to TRBJ1-1; no reliable D call. Germline CDR1 is LNHDA and CDR2 is SQIVND (reference sequence). The CDR3 consists of 13 residues. V lost 4 bases and J lost 5, with 11 bases in between. CDR3 sequence: CASSTPLLTEAFF. The CDR3 DNA sequence: TGTGCCAGTAGTACGCCCCTATTGACTGAAGCTTTCTTT.

The chain carries TRBV9 and TRBJ2-7; no clear D gene. V dropped 3 bases and J dropped 3 bases, with 4 bases sitting between them. Germline CDR1 is SGDLS and CDR2 is YYNGEE. The length of the CDR3 is 11 residues. In DNA form, the CDR3 reads TGTGCCAGCAGCGCTAGCTACGAGCAGTACTTC. Translated: CASSASYEQYF.

CDR3 residues: CAWSGGRSSNEKLFF. Written as DNA, the CDR3 is TGTGCCTGGTCCGGGGGAAGGAGTTCTAATGAAAAACTGTTTTTT. The chain is built from TRBV30 and TRBJ1-4, with TRBD1 as a possible D gene (5 bases). Germline V gene lookup returns CDR1 GTSNPN and CDR2 SVGIG (reference sequence). With 5 bases removed from V and 3 bases from J, the gap between germline ends came to 16 bases. This CDR3 is built from 15 residues.

The gene calls are TRBV7-2 and TRBJ1-4; no clear D gene. From germline, CDR1 is SGHTA and CDR2 FQGNSA. There are 14 residues in the CDR3. V lost 3 bases to trimming and J lost 0 bases, with 5 bases between them. CDR3 in amino acids: CASSFRATNEKLFF. CDR3 in DNA: TGTGCCAGCAGCTTCCGGGCAACTAATGAAAAACTGTTTTTT.

This chain links TRBV4-2 with TRBJ1-2, with 9 nucleotides matching TRBD1. Per germline, CDR1 LGHNA and CDR2 YNFKEQ. The J segment lost 2 bases and the V segment lost 3 bases, leaving 7 bases of the junction unmatched. The CDR3 covers 16 residues. CDR3 nucleotides: TGTGCCAGCAGCCAGGAGCTCGGACAGGGGAACTATGGCTACACCTTC. This translates into CASSQELGQGNYGYTF.

The chain employs TRBV5-5 and TRBJ1-4, with D perhaps matching TRBD1 (6 bases). V was cut by 7 bases and J by 5 bases, with 12 bases left in between. This CDR3 spans 13 amino acids. Germline CDR1 reads SGHKS; CDR2 reads YYEKEE (reference sequence). CDR3 protein: CASEGQGNEKLFF. CDR3 nucleotide sequence: TGTGCCAGCGAGGGGCAGGGGAATGAAAAACTGTTTTTT.

V gene TRBV19 combines with J gene TRBJ2-6; 8 bases fit TRBD1. The CDR3 spans 15 residues. V was pared by 9 bases and J by 0 bases, with 4 bases of the junction left unmatched. Germline CDR1 LNHDA, CDR2 SQIVND (reference sequence). CDR3 protein: CASGQGPSGANVLTF. The DNA of the CDR3 is TGTGCCAGCGGACAGGGACCCTCTGGGGCCAACGTCCTGACTTTC.

This chain links TRBV7-2 with TRBJ1-5; D perhaps matches TRBD1 (6 bases). The CDR3 totals 15 residues. Germline V CDR1 and CDR2: SGHTA, FQGNSA. V lost 1 base and J lost 9, with 16 bases in between. The DNA for the CDR3 is TGTGCCAGCAGCTTAGAAACGGGTAGGGGGATGCCCCAGCATTTT. Translation gives CASSLETGRGMPQHF.

This chain uses TRBV7-8 with TRBJ1-2, with 7 bases fitting TRBD1. This CDR3 region has 14 residues. The germline gives CDR1 SGHVS, CDR2 FQNEAQ. V was pared by 5 bases and J by 4 bases, with 7 bases of the junction left unmatched. CDR3 sequence: CASSPRGLGYGYTF. Here the CDR3 DNA reads TGTGCCAGCAGCCCAAGGGGGCTCGGCTATGGCTACACCTTC. The full variable domain, with the rest looked up from reference TRBV7-8 and TRBJ1-2, is GAGVSQSPRYKVAKRGQDVALRCDPISGHVSLFWYQQALGQGPEFLTYFQNEAQLDKSGLPSDRFFAERPEGSVSTLKIQRTQQEDSAVYLCASSPRGLGYGYTFGSGTRLTVV.

The rearrangement joins TRBV7-9 to TRBJ2-1, with unresolved D. Trimming took 0 bases from V and 3 from J, leaving 12 bases between them. The CDR3 is 16 residues long. Germline-derived CDR1 and CDR2 are SEHNR and FQNEAQ (reference sequence). CDR3 sequence (DNA): TGTGCCAGCAGCTTAGCTAGAGGTTCGGACTACAATGAGCAGTTCTTC. Amino acids: CASSLARGSDYNEQFF. The full variable domain, in which reference TRBV7-9 and TRBJ2-1 provide the parts outside the CDR3, is DTGVSQNPRHKITKRGQNVTFRCDPISEHNRLYWYRQTLGQGPEFLTYFQNEAQLEKSRLLSDRFSAERPKGSFSTLEIQRTEQGDSAMYLCASSLARGSDYNEQFFGPGTRLTVL.

The chain employs TRBV7-3 and TRBJ2-1; TRBD2 matches at 8 bases. Germline CDR1 SGHTA, CDR2 FQGTGA. V dropped 8 bases and J dropped 2; count of bases not matched to a gene: 14. The CDR3 is made up of 17 amino acids. The CDR3 region is CASGRIVRGGAYNEQFF. The CDR3 region has the DNA TGTGCCAGCGGCCGGATTGTACGGGGGGGCGCCTACAATGAGCAGTTCTTC.

This chain connects TRBV28 to TRBJ1-2; 7 nucleotides agree with TRBD1. With V trimmed by 4 bases and J by 4 bases, 9 bases remained unmatched. The CDR3 totals 15 residues. CDR1 MDHEN and CDR2 SYDVKM come from the germline V gene. Written as DNA, the CDR3 is TGTGCCAGCAGTTCCCGACAGGGAAAAGGCTATGGCTACACCTTC. Its protein product is CASSSRQGKGYGYTF.

This chain uses TRBV6-2 or TRBV6-3 with TRBJ2-7; TRBD2 agrees at 9 bases. With V trimmed by 0 bases and J by 1 base, 1 base remained unmatched. The germline V gene has CDR1 MNHEY and CDR2 SVGEGT. There are 15 residues in the CDR3. The CDR3 sequence: CASSYSRGGSYEQYF. Here the CDR3 DNA reads TGTGCCAGCAGTTACTCGCGGGGGGGATCCTACGAGCAGTACTTC.

The gene calls are TRBV5-1 and TRBJ2-5; 7 bases align to TRBD1. The germline V gene encodes CDR1 SGHRS and CDR2 YFSETQ. CDR3 length equals 15 residues. Trimming at V came to 0 bases and at J to 5 bases, leaving 7 bases not matched to a gene. The CDR3 coding sequence is TGCGCCAGCAGCTTGGAGGGGACAGTCTCGGAGACCCAGTACTTC. Its translation: CASSLEGTVSETQYF.

As DNA, the CDR3 is TGTGCCAGCAGCCCCCGACAGGGCCGGCAAGAGACCCAGTACTTC. Amino acids: CASSPRQGRQETQYF. The chain is built from TRBV11-2 and TRBJ2-5; 7 bases are shared with TRBD1. The V gene end was trimmed by 5 bases and the J gene end by 2 bases; junction bases not matched to a gene: 8. Germline V lookup: CDR1 SGHAT, CDR2 FQNNGV. The CDR3 covers 15 residues.

This chain connects TRBV9 to TRBJ2-6; D is unresolved. The germline gives CDR1 SGDLS, CDR2 YYNGEE. The CDR3 covers 19 residues. Trimming stripped 4 bases from V and 1 base from J, with 21 bases between. The CDR3 loop reads CASSMSRLKLPSGANVLTF. The CDR3 DNA sequence: TGTGCCAGCAGCATGTCGAGGCTCAAATTACCATCTGGGGCCAACGTCCTGACTTTC.